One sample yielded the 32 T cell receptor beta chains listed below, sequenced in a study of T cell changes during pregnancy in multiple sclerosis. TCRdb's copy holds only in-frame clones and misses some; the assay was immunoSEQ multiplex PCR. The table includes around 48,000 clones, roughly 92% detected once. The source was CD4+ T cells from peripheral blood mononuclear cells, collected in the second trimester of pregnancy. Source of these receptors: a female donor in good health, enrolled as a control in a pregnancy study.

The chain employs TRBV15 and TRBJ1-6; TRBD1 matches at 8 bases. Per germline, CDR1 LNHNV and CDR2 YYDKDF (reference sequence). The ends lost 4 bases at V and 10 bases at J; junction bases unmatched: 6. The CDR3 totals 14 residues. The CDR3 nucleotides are TGTGCCACCAGCAAGGACAGGGCCCCCTCACCCCTCCACTTT. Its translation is CATSKDRAPSPLHF.

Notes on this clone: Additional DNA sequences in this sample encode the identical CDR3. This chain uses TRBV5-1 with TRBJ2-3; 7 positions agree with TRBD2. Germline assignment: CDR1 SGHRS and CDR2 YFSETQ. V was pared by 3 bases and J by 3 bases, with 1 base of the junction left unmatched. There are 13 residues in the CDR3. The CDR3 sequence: CASSSGGTDTQYF. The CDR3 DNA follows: TGCGCCAGCAGCTCCGGGGGGACAGATACGCAGTATTTT.

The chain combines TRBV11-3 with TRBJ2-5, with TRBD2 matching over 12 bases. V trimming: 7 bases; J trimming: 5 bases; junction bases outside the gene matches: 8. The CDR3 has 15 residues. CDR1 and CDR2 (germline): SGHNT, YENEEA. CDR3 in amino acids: CASTALAGGRETQYF. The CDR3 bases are TGTGCCAGCACAGCTCTAGCGGGAGGGCGGGAGACCCAGTACTTC.

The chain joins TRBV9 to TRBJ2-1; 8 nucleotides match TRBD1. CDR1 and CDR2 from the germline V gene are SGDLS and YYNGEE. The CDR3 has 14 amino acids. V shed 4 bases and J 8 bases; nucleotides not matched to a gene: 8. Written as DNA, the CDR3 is TGTGCCAGCAGCCCAGGAGGACAGGGCCATGAGCAGTTCTTC. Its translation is CASSPGGQGHEQFF.

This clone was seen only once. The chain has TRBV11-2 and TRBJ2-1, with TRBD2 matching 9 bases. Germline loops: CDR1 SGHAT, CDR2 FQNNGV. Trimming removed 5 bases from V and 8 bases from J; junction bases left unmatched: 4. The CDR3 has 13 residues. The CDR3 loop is CASSLGLAYEQFF. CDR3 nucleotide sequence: TGTGCCAGCAGCCTGGGACTAGCCTATGAGCAGTTCTTC. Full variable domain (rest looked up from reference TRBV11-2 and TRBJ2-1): EAGVAQSPRYKIIEKRQSVAFWCNPISGHATLYWYQQILGQGPKLLIQFQNNGVVDDSQLPKDRFSAERLKGVDSTLKIQPAKLEDSAVYLCASSLGLAYEQFFGPGTRLTVL.

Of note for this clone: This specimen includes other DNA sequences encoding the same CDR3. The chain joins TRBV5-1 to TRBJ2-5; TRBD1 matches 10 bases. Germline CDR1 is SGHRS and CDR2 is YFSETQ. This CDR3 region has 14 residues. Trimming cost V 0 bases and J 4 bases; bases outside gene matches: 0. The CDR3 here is CASSLGDRGETQYF. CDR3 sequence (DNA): TGCGCCAGCAGCTTGGGGGACAGGGGAGAGACCCAGTACTTC. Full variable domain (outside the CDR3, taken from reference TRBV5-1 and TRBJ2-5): KAGVTQTPRYLIKTRGQQVTLSCSPISGHRSVSWYQQTPGQGLQFLFEYFSETQRNKGNFPGRFSGRQFSNSRSEMNVSTLELGDSALYLCASSLGDRGETQYFGPGTRLLVL.

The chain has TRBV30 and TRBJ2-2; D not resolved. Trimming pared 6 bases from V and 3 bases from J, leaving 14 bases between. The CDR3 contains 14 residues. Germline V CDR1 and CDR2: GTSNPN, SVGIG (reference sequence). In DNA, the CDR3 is TGTGCCTGCCCACTCACAGATTACACCGGGGAGCTGTTTTTT. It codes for CACPLTDYTGELFF.

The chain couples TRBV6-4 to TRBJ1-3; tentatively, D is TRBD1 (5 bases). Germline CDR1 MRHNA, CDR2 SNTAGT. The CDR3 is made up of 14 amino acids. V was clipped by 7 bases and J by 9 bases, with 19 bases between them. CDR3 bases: TGTGCCAGCAAATTGACAGATAAAGCGGGCACCATATATTTT. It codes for CASKLTDKAGTIYF.

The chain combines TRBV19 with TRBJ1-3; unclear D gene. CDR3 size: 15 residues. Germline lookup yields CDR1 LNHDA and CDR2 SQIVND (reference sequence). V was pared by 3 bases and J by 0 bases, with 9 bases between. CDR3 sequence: CASSMSGISGNTIYF. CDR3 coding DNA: TGTGCCAGTAGTATGTCGGGGATCTCTGGAAACACCATATATTTT.

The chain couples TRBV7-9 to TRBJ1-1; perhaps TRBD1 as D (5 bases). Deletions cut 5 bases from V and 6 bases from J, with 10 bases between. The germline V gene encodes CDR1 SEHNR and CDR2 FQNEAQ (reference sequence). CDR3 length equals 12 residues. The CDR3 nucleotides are TGTGCCAGCAGCCCCGAAGGGGCTGAAGCTTTCTTT. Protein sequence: CASSPEGAEAFF.

The CDR3 nucleotides read TGCGCCAGCAGTGAGTCGAGGGGAGGAACCGGGGAGCTGTTTTTT. Amino acids: CASSESRGGTGELFF. The chain carries TRBV10-1 and TRBJ2-2, with D possibly TRBD2 on 6 matching bases. The germline gives CDR1 WNHNN, CDR2 SYGVQD (reference sequence). Trimming cost V 0 bases and J 5 bases, with 10 bases left between them. This CDR3 comprises 15 residues.

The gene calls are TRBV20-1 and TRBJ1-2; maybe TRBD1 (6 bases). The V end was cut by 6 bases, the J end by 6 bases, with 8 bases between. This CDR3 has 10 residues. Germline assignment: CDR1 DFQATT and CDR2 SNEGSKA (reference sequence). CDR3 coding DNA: TGCAGTGCAGGGGGGGATGGCTACACCTTC. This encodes CSAGGDGYTF.

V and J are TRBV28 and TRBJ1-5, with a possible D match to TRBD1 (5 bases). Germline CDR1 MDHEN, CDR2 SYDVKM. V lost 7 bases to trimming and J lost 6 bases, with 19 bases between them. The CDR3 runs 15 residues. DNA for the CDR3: TGTGCCAGCATTTGGTTGGGGGAGGAAGGTCAGCCCCAGCATTTT. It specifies CASIWLGEEGQPQHF.

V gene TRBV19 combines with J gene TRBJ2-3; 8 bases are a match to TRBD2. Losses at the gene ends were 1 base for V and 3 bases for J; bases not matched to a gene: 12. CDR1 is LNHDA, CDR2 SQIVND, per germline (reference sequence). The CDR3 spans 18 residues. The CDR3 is CASSIARNTGTSTDTQYF. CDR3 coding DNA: TGTGCCAGTAGTATAGCCCGCAACACAGGGACTAGTACAGATACGCAGTATTTT.

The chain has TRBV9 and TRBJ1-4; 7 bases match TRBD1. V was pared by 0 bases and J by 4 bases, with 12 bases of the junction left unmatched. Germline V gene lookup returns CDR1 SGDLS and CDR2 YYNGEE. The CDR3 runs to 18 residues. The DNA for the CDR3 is TGTGCCAGCAGCGTAGGGGGGAGACAGGGACGGAGTAATGAAAAACTGTTTTTT. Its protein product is CASSVGGRQGRSNEKLFF.

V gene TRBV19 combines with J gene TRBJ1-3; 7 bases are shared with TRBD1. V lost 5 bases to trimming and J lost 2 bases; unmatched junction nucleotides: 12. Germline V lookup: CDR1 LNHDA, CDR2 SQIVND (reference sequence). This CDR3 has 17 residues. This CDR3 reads CASSSTALGGPGNTIYF. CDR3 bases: TGTGCCAGTAGTTCCACGGCCCTAGGGGGCCCTGGAAACACCATATATTTT.

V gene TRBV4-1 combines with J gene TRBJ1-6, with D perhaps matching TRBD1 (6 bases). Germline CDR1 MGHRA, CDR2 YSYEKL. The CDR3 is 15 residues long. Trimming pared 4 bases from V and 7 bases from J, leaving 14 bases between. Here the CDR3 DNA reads TGCGCCAGCAGCCCCGGGACAACAGAAAATTCACCCCTCCACTTT. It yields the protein CASSPGTTENSPLHF.

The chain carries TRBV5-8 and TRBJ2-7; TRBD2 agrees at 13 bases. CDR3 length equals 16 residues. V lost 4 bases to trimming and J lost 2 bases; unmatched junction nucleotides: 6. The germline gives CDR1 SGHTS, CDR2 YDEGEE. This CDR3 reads CASSPWTSGRPYEQYF. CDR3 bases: TGTGCCAGCAGCCCGTGGACTAGCGGGAGACCCTACGAGCAGTACTTC.

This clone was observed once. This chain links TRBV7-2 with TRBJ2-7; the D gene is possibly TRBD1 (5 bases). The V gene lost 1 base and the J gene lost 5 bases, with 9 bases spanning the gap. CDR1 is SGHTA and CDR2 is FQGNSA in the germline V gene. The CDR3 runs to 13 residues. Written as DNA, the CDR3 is TGTGCCAGCAGCTTAGGCAGGGTCAACGAGCAGTACTTC. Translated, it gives CASSLGRVNEQYF. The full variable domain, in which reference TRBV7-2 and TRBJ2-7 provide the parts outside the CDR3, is GAGVSQSPSNKVTEKGKDVELRCDPISGHTALYWYRQSLGQGLEFLIYFQGNSAPDKSGLPSDRFSAERTGGSVSTLTIQRTQQEDSAVYLCASSLGRVNEQYFGPGTRLTVT.

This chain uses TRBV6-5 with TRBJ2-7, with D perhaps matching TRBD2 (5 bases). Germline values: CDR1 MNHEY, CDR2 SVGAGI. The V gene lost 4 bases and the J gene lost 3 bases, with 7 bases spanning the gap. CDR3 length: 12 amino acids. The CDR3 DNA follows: TGTGCCAGCAGTTCCGGGGTCTACGAGCAGTACTTC. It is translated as CASSSGVYEQYF.

The CDR3 is CATKSGQGTSYEQYF. In nucleotides, the CDR3 is TGTGCAACAAAGTCGGGACAGGGAACTTCCTACGAGCAGTACTTC. The chain uses TRBV28 and TRBJ2-7; 9 bases match TRBD1. The CDR3 is 15 residues long. In germline, CDR1 is MDHEN, CDR2 SYDVKM.

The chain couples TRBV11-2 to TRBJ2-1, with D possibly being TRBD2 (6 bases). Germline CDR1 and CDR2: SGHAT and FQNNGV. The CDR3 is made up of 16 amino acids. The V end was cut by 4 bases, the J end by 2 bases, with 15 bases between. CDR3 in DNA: TGTGCCAGCAGCTCTGCGGGAACGCGAACCTACAATGAGCAGTTCTTC. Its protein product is CASSSAGTRTYNEQFF.

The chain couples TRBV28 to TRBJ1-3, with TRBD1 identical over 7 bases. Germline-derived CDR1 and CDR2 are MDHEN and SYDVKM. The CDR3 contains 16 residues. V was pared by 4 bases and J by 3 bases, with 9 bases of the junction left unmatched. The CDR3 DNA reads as TGTGCCAGCAGTTACCAGGACAGGAATGTTGGAAACACCATATATTTT. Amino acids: CASSYQDRNVGNTIYF.

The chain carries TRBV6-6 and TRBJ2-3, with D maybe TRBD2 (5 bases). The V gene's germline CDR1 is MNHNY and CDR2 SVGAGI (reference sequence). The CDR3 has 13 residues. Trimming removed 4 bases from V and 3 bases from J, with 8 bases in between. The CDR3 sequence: CASSWPGTDTQYF. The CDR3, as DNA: TGTGCCAGCAGTTGGCCGGGGACAGATACGCAGTATTTT.

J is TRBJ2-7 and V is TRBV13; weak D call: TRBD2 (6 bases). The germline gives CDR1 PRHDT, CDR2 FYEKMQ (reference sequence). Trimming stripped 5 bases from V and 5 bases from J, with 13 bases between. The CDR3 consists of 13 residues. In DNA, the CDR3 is TGTGCCAGCAGCCACCTGGCGGGGAACGAGCAGTACTTC. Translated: CASSHLAGNEQYF.

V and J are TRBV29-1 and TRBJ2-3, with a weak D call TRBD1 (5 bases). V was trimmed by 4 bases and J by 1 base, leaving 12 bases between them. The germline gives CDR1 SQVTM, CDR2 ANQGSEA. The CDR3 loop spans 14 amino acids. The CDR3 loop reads CSVGGPRGTDTQYF. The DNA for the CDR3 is TGCAGCGTTGGGGGCCCTAGGGGCACAGATACGCAGTATTTT.

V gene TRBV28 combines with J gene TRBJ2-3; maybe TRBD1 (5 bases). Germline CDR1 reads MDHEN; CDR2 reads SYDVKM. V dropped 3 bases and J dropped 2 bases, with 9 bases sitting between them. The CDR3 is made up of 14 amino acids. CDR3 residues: CASSLGQDTDTQYF. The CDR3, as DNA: TGTGCCAGCAGTTTGGGGCAGGACACAGATACGCAGTATTTT.

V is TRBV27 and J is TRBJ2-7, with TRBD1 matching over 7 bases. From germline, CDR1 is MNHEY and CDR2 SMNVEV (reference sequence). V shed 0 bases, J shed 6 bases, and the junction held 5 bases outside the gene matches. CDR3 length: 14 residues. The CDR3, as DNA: TGTGCCAGCAGTTTATCGACAGGGTGGAGCGAGCAGTACTTC. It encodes CASSLSTGWSEQYF.

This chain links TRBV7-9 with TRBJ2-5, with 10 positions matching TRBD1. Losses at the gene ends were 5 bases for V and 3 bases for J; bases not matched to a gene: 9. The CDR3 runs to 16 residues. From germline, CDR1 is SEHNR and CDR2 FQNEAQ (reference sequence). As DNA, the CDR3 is TGTGCCAGCAGCCATACCCGGGGGACAGGGGAAGAGACCCAGTACTTC. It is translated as CASSHTRGTGEETQYF.

The CDR3: CASSFGRNTEAFF. Here the CDR3 DNA reads TGTGCCAGCAGCTTCGGGAGGAACACTGAAGCTTTCTTT. The chain is built from TRBV7-8 and TRBJ1-1; D gene uncertain. Germline V gene sequence: CDR1 SGHVS, CDR2 FQNEAQ. The CDR3 is 13 residues long. The germline V and J ends were trimmed by 3 bases and 1 base, with 6 bases remaining between them.

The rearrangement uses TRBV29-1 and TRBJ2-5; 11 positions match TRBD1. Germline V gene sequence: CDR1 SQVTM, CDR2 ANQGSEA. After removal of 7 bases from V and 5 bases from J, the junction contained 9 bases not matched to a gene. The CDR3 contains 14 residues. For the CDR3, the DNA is TGCAGCGGCCTTTGGACAGGGGGCTACGAGACCCAGTACTTC. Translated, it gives CSGLWTGGYETQYF.

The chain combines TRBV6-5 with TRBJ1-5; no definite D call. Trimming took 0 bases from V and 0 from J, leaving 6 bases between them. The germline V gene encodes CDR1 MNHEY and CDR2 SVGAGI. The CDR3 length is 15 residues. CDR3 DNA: TGTGCCAGCAGTTACTCGAGGAATAGCAATCAGCCCCAGCATTTT. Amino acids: CASSYSRNSNQPQHF.